Given below is one TCR beta chain in context. Its antigen is unknown. The sample belongs to a study of shared clonotypes between healthy human individuals. Study-level information: There were three CD4 naive, three CD4 memory, two CD8 naive and one CD8 memory plates per donor. Findings of the study overall: Only blood underwent sampling, and tissue repertoires likely differ. Compared with memory subsets, naive subsets generally had larger estimated richness. Clonotype sharing across donors was expected to vary with sequencing depth.

Measured with immunoSEQ multiplex PCR; TCRdb has only the in-frame clones, and not every one. The profile shows about 2.5 million clones, just under 95% of them singletons. Trimming cost V 6 bases and J 0 bases, with 14 bases left between them. The CDR3 runs to 15 residues. The germline V gene encodes CDR1 MNHEY and CDR2 SVGAGI. The gene calls are TRBV6-5 and TRBJ2-5; D is perhaps TRBD1 (5 bases). Material: naive CD4+ T cells from PBMCs. Sample subset: CD45RA+ positively selected. This TCR came from a man aged 18 to 35 in good health. Some clones in this sample may be carry-over from other donors' samples. CDR3 DNA: TGTGCCAGCAGATCCCCTTGGGGCTACCAAGAGACCCAGTACTTC. Its protein product is CASRSPWGYQETQYF.